The present T cell receptor (beta chain) was sequenced within a study of CD8 T cells in ankylosing spondylitis (dated by TCRdb to about 2017). General notes on the study: T cell receptor beta repertoires were profiled in healthy donors and ankylosing spondylitis patients so that disease-linked TCR variants could be found. The full study cohort was made up of about 24 ankylosing spondylitis patients and about a hundred healthy donors. Peripheral blood samples were taken, and synovial fluid was additionally collected from ankylosing spondylitis patients.

The CDR3 covers 16 residues, taking in both the cysteine and the phenylalanine. Only CDR3 DNA is held: 48 bases, read in frame from base 1. The germline V gene yields LGHNT for CDR1 and FRNRAP for CDR2. Cut back by 1 base and 1 base, the V and J ends lie 13 bases apart. This clonotype was recorded many times. The antigen this receptor binds is unknown. One base away there is no much larger clone; base qualities are not given. Overall study outcomes, separate from this receptor: Blood from ankylosing spondylitis patients appeared to be characterized by a TCR beta motif made up of several highly homologous amino acid variants. Significant enrichment of the disease-linked clones was reported in matched synovial fluid samples from ankylosing spondylitis patients. Some TCR beta motif variants had previously been reported in synovial fluid and blood of reactive arthritis patients, which suggested common disease-initiation mechanisms. The disease-linked clones showed a CD8+ phenotype and occurred at relatively low frequencies in peripheral blood.

These reads were obtained on an Illumina HiSeq 2500. Quantitative 5'-RACE with molecular barcodes was the method used to prepare the TCR beta libraries. The paper's data handling went like this. Disease-linked TCR variants were identified with a new computational method built on a probabilistic model of VDJ rearrangement. TCRdb handled the public reads itself, with Q25 trimming in fastp and clone calling in MiXCR, and kept productive beta chains. When rows share a CDR3 protein, they turn into one entry using the most common DNA and genes. The V and J calls follow TCRdb's processing rather than the paper's. This sample is represented by 85,000 to 100,000 distinct CDR3 sequences; about 8.5% of them were singletons. The ten biggest clones cover about a tenth of the sample.

This receptor was identified in a male donor with ankylosing spondylitis or in good health (not recorded which). The chain uses TRBV12-5 and TRBJ1-1; no D gene is confidently identified. Specimen: blood, either unsorted or a sorted T cell fraction (not recorded which). The sequence in DNA is TGTGCTAGTGGTTTGGGGGCGGGAGGAAGGAACACTGAAGCTTTCTTT. Protein translation: CASGLGAGGRNTEAFF.